This is a list of T cell receptor beta chains from one sample in a study of cytomegalovirus exposure and HLA in healthy donors. TCRdb's copy holds only in-frame clones and misses some; the assay was immunoSEQ multiplex PCR. The data show 200,000 or so clones, with under 80% seen just once and approximately 0.22% held by the top ten. Sequencing was performed on PBMCs. The source is a girl under 10 years old in good health and CMV-seronegative. CDR3s include the opening cysteine and the closing phenylalanine or tryptophan. D genes are given only for firm matches. Expanded clones get a size class; other rows say once, few or many, or leave the size out.

TGTGCCAGCAGCTTAGATCCGGGGGCAGATACGCAGTATTTT	CASSLDPGADTQYF	TRBV7-2	NA	NA	TRBJ2-3
TGTGCCAGCAGCTCTAGGGGGACAGATGATAGGGAGACCCAGTACTTC	CASSSRGTDDRETQYF	TRBV7-9	NA	TRBD1	TRBJ2-5
TGCGCCAGCAGCCAAGATAGAAGTCCCGGGACAGGGAGTAATTCACCCCTCCACTTT	CASSQDRSPGTGSNSPLHF	TRBV4-1	NA	TRBD1	TRBJ1-6
TGTGCCAGCAGCCGGCGACCGGGCGGGGCGCGAATACCCTCACCCCTCCACTTT	CASSRRPGGARIPSPLHF	TRBV7-6	NA	NA	TRBJ1-6
TGCGCCAGCAGCCAAGATGTAGGGGGAAGGAGTGGCTACACCTTC	CASSQDVGGRSGYTF	TRBV4-1	NA	NA	TRBJ1-2
TGTGCCAGCAGTCCGCGGACAGGAAACAATGAGCAGTTCTTC	CASSPRTGNNEQFF	TRBV2	NA	TRBD1	TRBJ2-1
TGTGCCAGCAGTCCCCCGGACAGGGCTTATAATGAAAAACTGTTTTTT	CASSPPDRAYNEKLFF	TRBV25-1	NA	TRBD1	TRBJ1-4
TGTGCCAGCAGTGAATTGGCTAGCGGGGGCTTCAAAAACATTCAGTACTTC	CASSELASGGFKNIQYF	TRBV2	NA	TRBD2	TRBJ2-4
TGTGCCAGCAGTGAATACGACGGGGGACCCTACGAGCAGTACTTC	CASSEYDGGPYEQYF	TRBV6-1	few	NA	TRBJ2-7
TGTGCCAGCAGCTTATCGTCAGATACGCAGTATTTT	CASSLSSDTQYF	TRBV5-4	NA	NA	TRBJ2-3
TGTGCCAGCAGCTTGGCGCGGCTTGGGGAGCAGTTCTTC	CASSLARLGEQFF	TRBV5-6	few	NA	TRBJ2-1
TGTGCCAGCAGCCCCACAGGGATAGCAAGCTACGAGCAGTACTTC	CASSPTGIASYEQYF	TRBV9	NA	NA	TRBJ2-7
TGCAGCGTTGAAGATGAAGGACAGGGGGTATCTGGCTACACCTTC	CSVEDEGQGVSGYTF	TRBV29-1	NA	TRBD1	TRBJ1-2
TGTGCCAGCAGTGAGGAGCGGGGGCCTGAGGATGAGCAGTTCTTC	CASSEERGPEDEQFF	TRBV25-1	NA	TRBD2	TRBJ2-1
TGTGCCAGCAGTGACTTAGGTAAAGGTGGACTGTTTTTT	CASSDLGKGGLFF	TRBV27	NA	NA	TRBJ1-4
TGTGCCAGCAGCTTCAAGAACACTGAAGCTTTCTTT	CASSFKNTEAFF	TRBV5-4	NA	NA	TRBJ1-1
TGTGCCAGCAGTGTTCGGCGGTTGAACACTGAAGCTTTCTTT	CASSVRRLNTEAFF	TRBV2	NA	NA	TRBJ1-1
TGTGCCAGCAGCCAAACACAGGTCTATGGCTACACCTTC	CASSQTQVYGYTF	TRBV7-3	once	NA	TRBJ1-2
TGTGCCAGCAGCCGAACCGGGACAGTCGATTCCTTCTCTGGAAACACCATATATTTT	CASSRTGTVDSFSGNTIYF	TRBV4-2	NA	TRBD1	TRBJ1-3
TGTGCCACCTCACAGGGGGCGGGTGAGCAGTTCTTC	CATSQGAGEQFF	TRBV19	NA	TRBD1	TRBJ2-1
TGTGCCATCAGTGAGACAGGTGATAATTCACCCCTCCACTTT	CAISETGDNSPLHF	TRBV10-3	few	NA	TRBJ1-6
TGTGCCAGCAGTTCATTTGACAGGGGGTGCCAAACTGAAGCTTTCTTT	CASSSFDRGCQTEAFF	TRBV6-4	NA	TRBD1	TRBJ1-1
TGTGCCAGCAGTGATCAGGGTCTCTATGGCTACACCTTC	CASSDQGLYGYTF	TRBV2	NA	NA	TRBJ1-2
TGCGCCAGCAGCTTGCAGGGTCTGAATGAAAAACTGTTTTTT	CASSLQGLNEKLFF	TRBV5-1	NA	NA	TRBJ1-4
TGCGCCAGCAGCGGGGGCCCCCAAGAGACCCAGTACTTC	CASSGGPQETQYF	TRBV5-1	NA	NA	TRBJ2-5
TGTGCCAGCAGTTCCCAACAAAATCAGCCCCAGCATTTT	CASSSQQNQPQHF	TRBV6-5	few	NA	TRBJ1-5
TGTGCCACCAGCAGAGGACTAGCGCACCCGGAGGAGACCCAGTACTTC	CATSRGLAHPEETQYF	TRBV15	NA	TRBD2	TRBJ2-5
TGTGCCAGTAGTGCGGGGGACCGGGCTGGCTACGAGCAGTACTTC	CASSAGDRAGYEQYF	TRBV19	NA	TRBD2	TRBJ2-7
TGCAGCGTCGCAGGGGGCGATCCTGGAAACACCATATATTTT	CSVAGGDPGNTIYF	TRBV29-1	once	TRBD1	TRBJ1-3
TGCAGCGTTGCGTCAGGCCAAGAGACCCAGTACTTC	CSVASGQETQYF	TRBV29-1	NA	NA	TRBJ2-5
TGCGCCAGCGGACCTTTAGGACTAGCGGGAGCGGATGAGCAGTTCTTC	CASGPLGLAGADEQFF	TRBV4-1	NA	TRBD2	TRBJ2-1
TGTGCCAGCAGCTTCGACGGGTCCACTAATGAAAAACTGTTTTTT	CASSFDGSTNEKLFF	TRBV7-9	NA	NA	TRBJ1-4
TGTGCCAGCAACACACAGGGGGTTTCCTACGAGCAGTACTTC	CASNTQGVSYEQYF	TRBV6-6	few	TRBD1	TRBJ2-7